A single T cell receptor beta chain is shown here with its context. As yet, its antigen is unknown. This entry comes from a study of response to subunit inactivated influenza vaccine. Germline V gene data show CDR1 as ENHRY and CDR2 as SYGVKD. V shed 8 bases, J shed 6 bases, and the junction held 7 bases outside the gene matches. The CDR3 spans 13 residues. Whole-study results and caveats: A suggestion made by the authors is that each seasonal influenza vaccination recruits few new T cells.

TCRdb reprocessed the RT-PCR reads via MiXCR and lists one record per CDR3 protein. The sample holds about 500,000 distinct CDR3 sequences, approximately 15% seen once. V is TRBV10-3 and J is TRBJ2-3; TRBD2 aligns across 8 bases. Here the sequenced sample was CD4+ T cells sorted from PBMCs, taken approximately 25 months after vaccination. The sequence came from a man aged 45 to 70 who received an inactivated influenza vaccine. Here the CDR3 reads CAIGAGVRDTQYF. The CDR3 DNA sequence: TGTGCCATCGGAGCGGGAGTTAGGGATACGCAGTATTTT.